These 10 T cell receptor beta chains share one sample of origin, sequenced in a study of blood T cell repertoires in COVID-19. TCRdb's table, derived via immunoSEQ multiplex PCR, lists solely in-frame clones and lacks some. The data hold roughly 300,000 clones, with approximately 83% observed a single time. Sequencing was carried out using peripheral blood. The receptors were sampled from a human donor in a cohort sampled during active COVID-19.

V gene TRBV18 combines with J gene TRBJ2-1, with D tentatively TRBD2 (5 bases). Germline loops: CDR1 KGHSH, CDR2 LQKENI. The CDR3 length is 14 residues. The V end was cut by 5 bases, the J end by 6 bases, with 14 bases between. The CDR3, as DNA: TGTGCCAGCTCAGAGGGAGCGACGAGCAATGAGCAGTTCTTC. Translated: CASSEGATSNEQFF.

This rearrangement joins TRBV5-1 to TRBJ1-2; 11 bases match TRBD1. This CDR3 is built from 13 residues. J was trimmed by 8 bases and V by 3 bases; bases with no gene match: 3. Germline loops: CDR1 SGHRS, CDR2 YFSETQ. CDR3 DNA sequence: TGCGCCAGCAGCTCGGGACAGGGGGAAGGCTACACCTTC. Protein sequence: CASSSGQGEGYTF.

This clone was observed a handful of times. The chain carries TRBV5-1 and TRBJ2-7, with D possibly being TRBD1 (6 bases). Trimming removed 3 bases at V and 2 bases at J, with 18 bases between. Germline V gives CDR1 SGHRS, CDR2 YFSETQ. This CDR3 contains 16 residues. The chain's CDR3 is CASSSRTSGQPYEQYF. CDR3 nucleotide sequence: TGCGCCAGCAGCTCAAGAACCAGCGGACAGCCCTACGAGCAGTACTTC.

The V call is TRBV2, the J call TRBJ2-4; TRBD1 might be the D (6 bases). The CDR3 contains 14 residues. Trimming shortened V by 4 bases and J by 3 bases, and 10 bases separated the two germline ends. Germline V gives CDR1 SNHLY, CDR2 FYNNEI. This CDR3 is CASSADRFKNIQYF. The CDR3 nucleotides read TGTGCCAGCAGTGCTGACAGGTTCAAAAACATTCAGTACTTC. Looking up the rest from reference TRBV2 and TRBJ2-4 gives the full variable domain: EPEVTQTPSHQVTQMGQEVILRCVPISNHLYFYWYRQILGQKVEFLVSFYNNEISEKSEIFDDQFSVERPDGSNFTLKIRSTKLEDSAMYFCASSADRFKNIQYFGAGTRLSVL.

J is TRBJ2-2 and V is TRBV6-5; 7 bases are a match to TRBD2. Germline-derived CDR1 and CDR2 are MNHEY and SVGAGI. Trimming took 2 bases from V and 4 from J; bases not matched to a gene: 4. The CDR3 spans 15 residues. CDR3 residues: CASSYVASGTGELFF. CDR3 DNA: TGTGCCAGCAGTTACGTGGCTAGCGGCACCGGGGAGCTGTTTTTT.

The chain is built from TRBV7-6 and TRBJ2-7; D possibly corresponds to TRBD2 (6 bases). Germline CDR1 SGHVS, CDR2 FNYEAQ. The CDR3 has 15 amino acids. The V gene lost 1 base and the J gene lost 0 bases, with 10 bases spanning the gap. CDR3 coding DNA: TGTGCCAGCAGCTTAGAGTACGGGAGCTCCTACGAGCAGTACTTC. It yields the protein CASSLEYGSSYEQYF.

The genes are TRBV15 and TRBJ2-5; a possible D gene is TRBD1 (6 bases). Trimming removed 8 bases at V and 4 bases at J, with 14 bases between. Germline CDR1 reads LNHNV; CDR2 reads YYDKDF (reference sequence). This CDR3 region has 13 residues. Here the CDR3 reads CATQSGVLETQYF. The CDR3 DNA sequence: TGTGCCACCCAATCAGGGGTGTTAGAGACCCAGTACTTC.

The rearrangement links TRBV29-1 to TRBJ2-5, with D perhaps TRBD2 (5 bases). Trimming removed 7 bases at V and 3 bases at J, with 15 bases between. Germline lookup yields CDR1 SQVTM and CDR2 ANQGSEA. The CDR3 runs to 13 residues. DNA of the CDR3: TGCAGCGCGCAATTGGGAGTTAAAGAGACCCAGTACTTC. Residues: CSAQLGVKETQYF.

The chain carries TRBV19 and TRBJ2-7, with TRBD1 matching 8 bases. With V trimmed by 5 bases and J by 2 bases, 8 bases remained unmatched. The length of the CDR3 is 15 residues. Germline V CDR1 and CDR2: LNHDA, SQIVND (reference sequence). CDR3 nucleotides: TGTGCCAGTAGTGAGACAGGGGCTGGCCCCTACGAGCAGTACTTC. Residues: CASSETGAGPYEQYF.

The rearrangement uses TRBV5-6 and TRBJ2-7; 7 bases align to TRBD2. Germline V lookup: CDR1 SGHDT, CDR2 YYEEEE. The CDR3 extends over 14 amino acids. The junction had 6 bases not matched to a gene; V was cut back by 0 bases and J by 6 bases. CDR3 DNA: TGTGCCAGCAGCTTGGCGGGGACTACCGTCGAGCAGTACTTC. It codes for CASSLAGTTVEQYF. Full variable domain (rest looked up from reference TRBV5-6 and TRBJ2-7): DAGVTQSPTHLIKTRGQQVTLRCSPKSGHDTVSWYQQALGQGPQFIFQYYEEEERQRGNFPDRFSGHQFPNYSSELNVNALLLGDSALYLCASSLAGTTVEQYFGPGTRLTVT.